A selection of T cell receptor beta chains follows, all from one sample in a study of regulatory T cells in long-lasting Graves disease. TCRdb recomputed calls from the multiplex PCR reads with MiXCR, one row per CDR3 protein. This sample yields roughly 520,000 distinct CDR3 sequences, of which 12% are seen a single time; roughly 8.2% belongs to the top ten. These data are also associated with another study on T cells in Graves' hyperthyroidism and ophthalmopathy.

This specimen consisted of peripheral blood mononuclear cells (PBMCs), obtained at new diagnosis, from a patient treated with antithyroid drugs. The source is a woman aged 25 to 45 with Graves disease. CDR3s include the opening cysteine and the closing phenylalanine or tryptophan. Each record gives: J gene, clone size, V gene, D gene, CDR3 DNA, CDR3 protein. D genes are given only for firm matches. Expanded clones are given a class, and other clones once, few, many or no size at all.

J: TRBJ2-3; size: many; V: TRBV11-2; D: -; DNA: TGTGCCAGCAGCCGGTCCCTTAGCACAGATACGCAGTATTTT; CDR3: CASSRSLSTDTQYF
J: TRBJ1-6; size: many; V: TRBV20-1; D: -; DNA: TGCAGTGCTAGAGATCGGTCTGGATATAATTCACCCCTCCACTTT; CDR3: CSARDRSGYNSPLHF
J: TRBJ2-2; size: many; V: TRBV19; D: TRBD2; DNA: TGTGCCAGTAGTCCGGGACTAGTGACCGGGGAGCTGTTTTTT; CDR3: CASSPGLVTGELFF
J: TRBJ1-1; size: many; V: TRBV10-3; D: -; DNA: TGTGCCATCAGTGAGTCTCTCCGGGACACTGAAGCTTTCTTT; CDR3: CAISESLRDTEAFF
J: TRBJ1-5; size: -; V: TRBV12-3/TRBV12-4; D: -; DNA: TGTGCCAGCAGGCGAAACTATCAGCCCCAGCATTTT; CDR3: CASRRNYQPQHF
J: TRBJ2-1; size: few; V: TRBV19; D: TRBD2; DNA: TGTGCAGTCGGGAGGGCCTACAATGAGCAGTTCTTC; CDR3: CAVGRAYNEQFF
J: TRBJ2-2; size: -; V: TRBV9; D: TRBD1; DNA: TGTGCCAGCAGCAGGACAGGCCCCTACACCGGGGAGCTGTTTTTT; CDR3: CASSRTGPYTGELFF
J: TRBJ2-3; size: many; V: TRBV28; D: -; DNA: TGTGCCAGCAGTTATGCGGAGTTCGCAGATACGCAGTATTTT; CDR3: CASSYAEFADTQYF
J: TRBJ1-1; size: -; V: TRBV5-1; D: -; DNA: TGCGCCAGCAGCTTGGACGGGTTCGGGACTGAAGCTTTCTTT; CDR3: CASSLDGFGTEAFF
J: TRBJ2-1; size: -; V: TRBV6-1; D: -; DNA: TGTGCCAGCAGTGAACACGGGGGAGGGGGTGAGTACAATGAGCAGTTCTTC; CDR3: CASSEHGGGGEYNEQFF
J: TRBJ1-1; size: many; V: TRBV10-3; D: TRBD1; DNA: TGTGCCATCAGTCGGGGACAGGGGATGGGTGAAGCTTTCTTT; CDR3: CAISRGQGMGEAFF
J: TRBJ1-2; size: many; V: TRBV7-2; D: -; DNA: TGTGCCAGCAGCTCCAGGGCCAGCTATGGCTACACCTTC; CDR3: CASSSRASYGYTF
J: TRBJ1-2; size: many; V: TRBV9; D: -; DNA: TGTGCCAGCAGCGTATCCGCTACACTTAACTATGGCTACACCTTC; CDR3: CASSVSATLNYGYTF
J: TRBJ1-1; size: many; V: TRBV6-5; D: -; DNA: TGTGCCAGCAGTTACGAGGGCGCAATGAACACTGAAGCTTTCTTT; CDR3: CASSYEGAMNTEAFF
J: TRBJ2-3; size: many; V: TRBV11-2; D: TRBD2; DNA: TGTGCCAGCAGCTTAGAGGGACTAGCGGGGATGGGATATACGCAGTATTTT; CDR3: CASSLEGLAGMGYTQYF
J: TRBJ2-7; size: many; V: TRBV7-2; D: TRBD2; DNA: TGTGCCAGCAGCCCTCGGGACTACTCAGACGAGCAGTACTTC; CDR3: CASSPRDYSDEQYF
J: TRBJ2-3; size: many; V: TRBV12-3/TRBV12-4; D: -; DNA: TGTGCCAGCAGCCACTACACAGATACGCAGTATTTT; CDR3: CASSHYTDTQYF
J: TRBJ2-5; size: many; V: TRBV29-1; D: TRBD1; DNA: TGCAGCGTGACGGGCGGGGGACAGGGGGCCTATCGGGCGGAGACCCAGTACTTC; CDR3: CSVTGGGQGAYRAETQYF
J: TRBJ2-3; size: many; V: TRBV10-3; D: TRBD1; DNA: TGTGCCATCAGCCCCGGGACAGTCACAGATACGCAGTATTTT; CDR3: CAISPGTVTDTQYF
J: TRBJ1-2; size: -; V: TRBV6-1; D: -; DNA: TGTGCCAGCAGTCAGACGTGGGGACGTGGCTACACCTTC; CDR3: CASSQTWGRGYTF
J: TRBJ2-7; size: -; V: TRBV9; D: TRBD2; DNA: TGTGCCAGCACCCACCCAACCCCCCGGGAGGACCCCTCCTACGAGCAGTACTTC; CDR3: CASTHPTPREDPSYEQYF
J: TRBJ1-2; size: many; V: TRBV6-1; D: TRBD1; DNA: TGTGCCAGCCGACAGGGGGACTATGGCTACACCTTC; CDR3: CASRQGDYGYTF
J: TRBJ2-7; size: -; V: TRBV20-1; D: -; DNA: TGCAGTGCTAGACCCGGCAACGAGCAGTACTTC; CDR3: CSARPGNEQYF
J: TRBJ1-6; size: -; V: TRBV27; D: -; DNA: TGTGCCAGCAGTTTATTTCCAGGATTAAATTCACCCCTCCACTTT; CDR3: CASSLFPGLNSPLHF
J: TRBJ2-7; size: once; V: TRBV18; D: -; DNA: TGTGCCAGCTCAGTGAGTCGGAGCTCCTACGAGCAGTACTTC; CDR3: CASSVSRSSYEQYF
J: TRBJ1-5; size: few; V: TRBV20-1; D: TRBD1; DNA: TGCAGTGCTATTAAGCACGGGACAGGGTTTCAGCCCCAGCATTTT; CDR3: CSAIKHGTGFQPQHF
J: TRBJ1-5; size: few; V: TRBV4-1; D: -; DNA: TGCGCCAGCAGCCAAGCACAGGGAAGCAATCAGCCCCAGCATTTT; CDR3: CASSQAQGSNQPQHF
J: TRBJ2-3; size: -; V: TRBV7-9; D: -; DNA: TGTGCCAGCAACGGGAAAGGGGCAGATACGCAGTATTTT; CDR3: CASNGKGADTQYF
J: TRBJ1-5; size: many; V: TRBV29-1; D: -; DNA: TGCAGCGCAGCCGATCCGCAGGGAGGTAGCAATCAGCCCCAGCATTTT; CDR3: CSAADPQGGSNQPQHF
J: TRBJ1-5; size: many; V: TRBV2; D: -; DNA: TGTGCCAGCAGTGAACGGCAGGGTAATAATCAGCCCCAGCATTTT; CDR3: CASSERQGNNQPQHF
J: TRBJ2-1; size: -; V: TRBV7-9; D: -; DNA: TGTGCCAGCAGCCCAAGGGACTGGGACTACAATGAGCAGTTCTTC; CDR3: CASSPRDWDYNEQFF